The sequence of this T cell receptor (beta chain) was determined in a study of pediatric ulcerative colitis. Germline assignment: CDR1 MNHEY and CDR2 SVGAGI. With 2 bases removed from V and 6 bases from J, the gap between germline ends came to 7 bases. CDR3 length equals 13 residues. This was a survey-level run. The method was immunoSEQ multiplex PCR; TCRdb's version includes in-frame clones alone and lacks a portion of them. The sample includes 57,000 or so clones, about 89% of them seen just once. At colonoscopy, a blood sample was also collected. Whole-study results and caveats: Clonal expansions reduced rectal repertoire diversity in acute severe colitis. Blood-rectal clonal overlap within each person was significantly higher in ulcerative colitis patients than controls.

This clone was detected once. The antigen is not known. What was sequenced was blood. The chain couples TRBV6-5 to TRBJ2-2; D is perhaps TRBD1 or TRBD2 (5 bases each). The sequence was collected from a boy aged 5 to 17 who was a control in a study of pediatric ulcerative colitis. The CDR3 nucleotides are TGTGCCAGCAGTTACGGGGGTGCCGGGGAGCTGTTTTTT. Residues: CASSYGGAGELFF.